The next 9 T cell receptor beta chains were all read from a single sample in a study of T cells in Graves' hyperthyroidism and ophthalmopathy. Authors of the study amplified TCR beta CDR3 regions from RNA transcripts. The TCR CDR3 was amplified in a first-round RT-PCR using the HTBI primer set. TCRdb itself ran the multiplex PCR reads through MiXCR, one entry per CDR3 protein. The sample holds hundreds of thousands of distinct CDR3 sequences, approximately 15% seen once. The specimen sequenced was blood. These receptors were taken from a woman between 55 and 75 years old with Graves' ophthalmopathy.

The chain carries TRBV20-1 and TRBJ2-2; tentatively, D is TRBD2 (6 bases). Trimming stripped 0 bases from V and 3 bases from J, with 11 bases between. The CDR3 sequence is 15 residues long. Per germline, CDR1 DFQATT and CDR2 SNEGSKA (reference sequence). CDR3 bases: TGCAGTGCTAGAGACCGGGGGATTGACACCGGGGAGCTGTTTTTT. This encodes CSARDRGIDTGELFF.

This clonotype occurred many times. The chain joins TRBV6-2 or TRBV6-3 to TRBJ1-2; D unresolved. Germline V gene data show CDR1 as MNHEY and CDR2 as SVGEGT. There are 16 residues in the CDR3. V lost 0 bases to trimming and J lost 1 base, with 12 bases between them. DNA of the CDR3: TGTGCCAGCAGTTACTCGACGCCGGAACGTAACTATGGCTACACCTTC. Amino acids: CASSYSTPERNYGYTF.

The chain combines TRBV12-3 or TRBV12-4 with TRBJ1-4; 7 nucleotides line up with TRBD1. This CDR3 comprises 17 residues. V was clipped by 4 bases and J by 0 bases; unmatched bases: 8. In DNA form, the CDR3 reads TGTGCCAGCAGTTCTACAGGGGTTAGCGCAACTAATGAAAAACTGTTTTTT. Translating it yields CASSSTGVSATNEKLFF.

Many counts were recorded for this clonotype. The chain is built from TRBV9 and TRBJ2-1; a weak D match, TRBD2 (7 bases). Germline assignment: CDR1 SGDLS and CDR2 YYNGEE. Trimming left V 4 bases short and J 7 bases short, with 15 bases between. The CDR3 spans 14 residues. The CDR3 loop is CASSKRGGSNEQFF. For the CDR3, the DNA is TGTGCCAGCAGCAAAAGGGGGGGTTCTAATGAGCAGTTCTTC.

This clonotype came up many times. The chain is built from TRBV7-2 and TRBJ2-3; D perhaps matches TRBD2 (8 bases). The germline V and J ends were trimmed by 6 bases and 4 bases, with 26 bases remaining between them. CDR1 and CDR2 (germline): SGHTA, FQGNSA. CDR3 length: 18 residues. The CDR3 sequence is CASRERGLAGLVADTQYF. CDR3 nucleotide sequence: TGTGCCAGCAGAGAGAGGGGGCTAGCGGGTCTAGTGGCAGATACGCAGTATTTT.

This clonotype was counted many times. The chain has TRBV5-8 and TRBJ2-4, with D perhaps assigned TRBD1 or TRBD2 (5 bases each). The CDR3 extends over 15 amino acids. V lost 0 bases to trimming and J lost 3 bases, with 10 bases between them. Germline CDR1 SGHTS, CDR2 YDEGEE. The CDR3 loop reads CASSLDTGGKNIQYF. The CDR3 coding sequence is TGTGCCAGCAGCTTGGACACAGGAGGCAAAAACATTCAGTACTTC. The full variable domain, in which reference TRBV5-8 and TRBJ2-4 provide the parts outside the CDR3, is EAGVTQSPTHLIKTRGQQATLRCSPISGHTSVYWYQQALGLGLQFLLWYDEGEERNRGNFPPRFSGRQFPNYSSELNVNALELEDSALYLCASSLDTGGKNIQYFGAGTRLSVL.

This clonotype was picked up many times. This CDR3 is CASSLGGGMGMNEQFF. The DNA for the CDR3 is TGCGCCAGCAGCTTGGGGGGGGGGATGGGGATGAATGAGCAGTTCTTC. The chain is built from TRBV5-1 and TRBJ2-1, with 7 positions matching TRBD2. This CDR3 spans 16 amino acids. Per the germline V gene, CDR1 is SGHRS and CDR2 is YFSETQ. The junction had 10 bases not matched to a gene; V was cut back by 0 bases and J by 7 bases.

This clonotype was seen at least ten times. The chain links TRBV20-1 to TRBJ1-3; D may be TRBD1 (6 bases). Germline CDR1 DFQATT, CDR2 SNEGSKA (reference sequence). CDR3 length: 14 residues. The V end was cut by 3 bases, the J end by 0 bases, with 9 bases between. This chain's CDR3 is CSASRGDSGNTIYF. Written as DNA, the CDR3 is TGCAGTGCTAGTAGGGGGGACTCTGGAAACACCATATATTTT.

V gene TRBV19 combines with J gene TRBJ2-7; the D gene is possibly TRBD1 (6 bases). V lost 9 bases and J lost 0, with 12 bases in between. Germline V gene data show CDR1 as LNHDA and CDR2 as SQIVND (reference sequence). This CDR3 spans 13 amino acids. The CDR3 bases are TGTGCCAGCGGAACAGGGACCTCCTACGAGCAGTACTTC. Translation gives CASGTGTSYEQYF.